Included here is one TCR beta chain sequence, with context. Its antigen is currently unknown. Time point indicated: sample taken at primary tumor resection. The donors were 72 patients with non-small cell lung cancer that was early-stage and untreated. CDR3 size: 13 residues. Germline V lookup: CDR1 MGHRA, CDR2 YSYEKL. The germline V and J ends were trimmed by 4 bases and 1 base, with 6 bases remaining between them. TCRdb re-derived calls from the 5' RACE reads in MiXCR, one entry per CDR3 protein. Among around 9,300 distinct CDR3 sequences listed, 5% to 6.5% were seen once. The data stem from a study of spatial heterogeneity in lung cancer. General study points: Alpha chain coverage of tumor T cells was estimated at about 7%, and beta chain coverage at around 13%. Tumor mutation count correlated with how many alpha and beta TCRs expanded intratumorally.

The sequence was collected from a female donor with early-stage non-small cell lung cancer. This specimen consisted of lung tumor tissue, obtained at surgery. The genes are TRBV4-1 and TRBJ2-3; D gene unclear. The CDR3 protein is CASSPIGTDTQYF. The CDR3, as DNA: TGCGCCAGCAGCCCGATCGGCACAGATACGCAGTATTTT.